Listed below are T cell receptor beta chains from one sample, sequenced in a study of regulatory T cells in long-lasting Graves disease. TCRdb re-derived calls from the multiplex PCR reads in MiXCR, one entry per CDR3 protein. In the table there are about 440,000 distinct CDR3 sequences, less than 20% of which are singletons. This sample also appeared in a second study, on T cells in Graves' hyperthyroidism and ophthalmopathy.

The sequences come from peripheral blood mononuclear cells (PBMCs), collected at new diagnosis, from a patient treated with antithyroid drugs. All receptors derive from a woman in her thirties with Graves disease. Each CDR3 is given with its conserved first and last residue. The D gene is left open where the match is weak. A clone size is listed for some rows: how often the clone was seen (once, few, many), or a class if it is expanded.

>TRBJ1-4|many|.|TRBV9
CASSVSGRPDDEKLFF
TGTGCCAGCAGCGTATCTGGGAGGCCGGACGATGAAAAACTGTTTTTT
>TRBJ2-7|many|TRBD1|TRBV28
CASSLEGTGEWEQYF
TGTGCCAGCAGTTTAGAAGGGACAGGGGAATGGGAGCAGTACTTC
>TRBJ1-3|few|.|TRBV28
CASSFRGTILNPNTIYF
TGTGCCAGCAGTTTCCGTGGGACAATCCTAAACCCAAACACCATATATTTT
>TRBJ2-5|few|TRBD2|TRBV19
CASSAPGLAAGETQYF
TGTGCCAGTAGTGCGCCGGGACTAGCTGCCGGAGAGACCCAGTACTTC
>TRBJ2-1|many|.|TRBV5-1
CASSAQLDEQFF
TGCGCCAGCAGCGCCCAACTAGATGAGCAGTTCTTC
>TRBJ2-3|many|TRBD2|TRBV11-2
CASSTDLLAGTDTQYF
TGTGCCAGCAGCACCGACCTACTAGCGGGAACAGATACGCAGTATTTT
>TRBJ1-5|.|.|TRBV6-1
CASSELPRGSNQPQHF
TGTGCCAGCAGTGAACTCCCGAGGGGTAGCAATCAGCCCCAGCATTTT
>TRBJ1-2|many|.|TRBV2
CASSEDGGGYGYTF
TGTGCCAGCAGTGAAGATGGAGGAGGCTATGGCTACACCTTC
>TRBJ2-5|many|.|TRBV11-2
CASSLGGMQETQYF
TGTGCCAGCAGCTTAGGCGGAATGCAAGAGACCCAGTACTTC
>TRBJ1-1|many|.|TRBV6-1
CASSPAGMNTEAFF
TGTGCCAGCAGTCCTGCGGGGATGAACACTGAAGCTTTCTTT
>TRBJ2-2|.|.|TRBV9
CASSGYTGGELFF
TGTGCCAGCAGCGGTTACACGGGCGGGGAGCTGTTTTTT
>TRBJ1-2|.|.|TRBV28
CASLMRAALGLSHTF
TGTGCCAGCCTGATGAGGGCGGCCCTGGGCTTAAGCCACACCTTC
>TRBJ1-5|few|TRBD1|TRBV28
CASTTGVRFGQPQHF
TGTGCCAGCACCACAGGGGTCCGCTTTGGTCAGCCCCAGCATTTT
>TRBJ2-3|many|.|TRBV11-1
CASSLAAGAQGTQYF
TGTGCCAGCAGCTTAGCTGCGGGCGCACAGGGTACGCAGTATTTT
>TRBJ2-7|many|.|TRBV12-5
CASGSFSHYEQYF
TGTGCTAGTGGTTCATTCTCCCACTACGAGCAGTACTTC
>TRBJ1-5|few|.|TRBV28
CASSIGGNQPQHF
TGTGCCAGCAGCATAGGTGGCAATCAGCCCCAGCATTTT
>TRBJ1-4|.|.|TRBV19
CASSMREVTEKLFF
TGTGCCAGTAGTATGAGAGAAGTAACGGAAAAACTGTTTTTT
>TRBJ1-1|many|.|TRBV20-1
CSARNPSNTEAFF
TGCAGTGCTAGAAACCCTTCGAACACTGAAGCTTTCTTT
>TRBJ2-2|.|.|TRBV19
CASSIIGAGELFF
TGTGCCAGTAGTATCATAGGAGCCGGGGAGCTGTTTTTT
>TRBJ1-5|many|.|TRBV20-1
CSARDRVDQPQHF
TGCAGTGCTAGAGACAGGGTAGATCAGCCCCAGCATTTT
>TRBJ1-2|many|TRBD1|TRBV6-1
CASREDRGYNYGYTF
TGTGCCAGCAGAGAGGACAGGGGATATAACTATGGCTACACCTTC
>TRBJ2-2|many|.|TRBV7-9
CVVTATNTGELFF
TGTGTTGTGACAGCCACGAACACCGGGGAGCTGTTTTTT
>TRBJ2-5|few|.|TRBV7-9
CASSPKGQYQETQYF
TGTGCCAGCAGCCCCAAAGGACAGTACCAAGAGACCCAGTACTTC
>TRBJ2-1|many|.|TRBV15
CATSRDWLNRDGHNEQFF
TGTGCCACCAGCAGAGATTGGCTGAACCGGGATGGGCACAATGAGCAGTTCTTC
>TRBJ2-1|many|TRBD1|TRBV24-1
CATSDPKGQGPSADEQFF
TGTGCCACCAGTGATCCTAAAGGACAGGGTCCGTCTGCCGATGAGCAGTTCTTC
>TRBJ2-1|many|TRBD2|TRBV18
CASSPAQGLAEQFF
TGTGCCAGCTCACCCGCCCAAGGACTAGCGGAGCAGTTCTTC
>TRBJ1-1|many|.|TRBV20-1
CSARADTFTEAFF
TGCAGTGCTAGAGCTGACACCTTCACTGAAGCTTTCTTT
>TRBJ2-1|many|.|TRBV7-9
CASSFGSNNEQFF
TGTGCCAGCAGCTTTGGGAGCAACAATGAGCAGTTCTTC
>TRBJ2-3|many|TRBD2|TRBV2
CASSGLAGGTDTQYF
TGTGCCAGCAGTGGCCTAGCGGGAGGAACAGATACGCAGTATTTT
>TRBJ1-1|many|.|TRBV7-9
CASSLYGNTEAFF
TGTGCCAGCAGCTTGTATGGGAACACTGAAGCTTTCTTT
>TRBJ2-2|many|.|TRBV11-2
CASSLAHRSEELFF
TGTGCCAGCAGCTTAGCCCACCGGTCCGAGGAGCTGTTTTTT
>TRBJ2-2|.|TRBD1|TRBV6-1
CASTQGAENTGELFF
TGTGCCAGCACCCAGGGGGCGGAGAACACCGGGGAGCTGTTTTTT
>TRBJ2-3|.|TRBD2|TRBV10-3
CAISEAGTSGSRGTDTQYF
TGTGCCATCAGTGAAGCCGGGACTAGCGGGAGTCGGGGCACAGATACGCAGTATTTT
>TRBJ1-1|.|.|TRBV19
CASIAERTRTEAFF
TGTGCCAGTATTGCGGAGAGGACCAGGACTGAAGCTTTCTTT
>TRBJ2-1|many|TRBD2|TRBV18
CASSATPGLAAYNEQFF
TGTGCCAGCTCTGCGACCCCCGGACTAGCGGCCTACAATGAGCAGTTCTTC
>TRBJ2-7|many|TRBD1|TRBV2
CASFLTGQGPGEQYF
TGTGCCAGCTTTCTTACGGGACAGGGACCCGGCGAGCAGTACTTC